What follows is one T cell receptor (beta chain) and its context. The data stem from a study of identical twins. In TCRdb, the 5' RACE reads were re-called with MiXCR into one record per CDR3 protein. The sample holds 350,000 to 450,000 distinct CDR3 sequences, approximately 17% seen once. V lost 5 bases and J lost 5, with 10 bases in between. CDR3 size: 12 residues. Germline CDR1 and CDR2: MNHEY and SVGEGT. This TCR derives from a man in his fifties in good health. This chain uses TRBV6-2 or TRBV6-3 with TRBJ2-7, with TRBD1 as a possible D gene (5 bases). Sequencing was carried out using naive T cells sorted from blood. The CDR3, as DNA: TGTGCCAGCAGTGGGGCGTTCGACGAGCAGTACTTC. This encodes CASSGAFDEQYF.